Sequencing of this T cell receptor (beta chain) was carried out in a study of T cell responses to AZD1222 COVID-19 vaccine. About the research overall: Second-dose intervals of approximately 4 or approximately 12 weeks were pooled.

With regard to this clone: Antigen unknown.

Overall study results and limits: Spike-specific TCRs gained breadth and depth after people received two AZD1222 doses. In a largely white British group with more females than males, clonal diversity was possibly underestimated.

V was clipped by 2 bases and J by 7 bases, with 15 bases between them. Germline V gene data show CDR1 as MNHEY and CDR2 as SMNVEV (reference sequence). The CDR3 is 14 amino acids. Repertoires were generated with immunoSEQ multiplex PCR, while TCRdb's copy carries only in-frame clones and drops some. The sample records roughly 170,000 clones, around nine tenths being singletons. This TCR was recovered from an adult in good health. Sequenced material: peripheral blood, taken on day 0 of AZD1222 vaccination. The chain employs TRBV27 and TRBJ2-7; D possibly corresponds to TRBD2 (6 bases). In DNA, the CDR3 is TGTGCCAGCAGTTTAGCGGGGCACTATCTGGAGCAGTACTTC. Residues: CASSLAGHYLEQYF.